Sequencing of this T cell receptor beta chain was carried out in a study of T cell responses to AZD1222 COVID-19 vaccine. Study-level information: Recipients boosted at about 4 weeks or about 12 weeks are pooled.

The J segment lost 3 bases and the V segment lost 6 bases, leaving 3 bases of the junction unmatched. CDR1 ENHRY and CDR2 SYGVKD come from the germline V gene. This CDR3 region has 13 residues. A remark on this clone: Its specificity is not known.

Profiled with immunoSEQ multiplex PCR; TCRdb holds only in-frame clones, not every one. The sample lists 95,000 to 150,000 clones; around 90% were seen once. The study, taken as a whole, reports: Compared with day 0, the breadth and depth of the Spike-specific TCR repertoire rose significantly after two doses of AZD1222. Vaccine-related CD4 TCRs covered spike, predominating at 160-218 and 743-854. The donors showed a predominance of white British ancestry and of females, with possible underestimation of clonal diversity.

This sequence joins TRBV10-3 and TRBJ1-2; 8 nucleotides agree with TRBD1. The source of this sequence is an adult in good health. Specimen: peripheral blood, collected on day 0 of AZD1222 vaccination. The CDR3 reads CAIRTGVDYGYTF. Here the CDR3 DNA reads TGTGCCATCAGGACAGGGGTTGACTATGGCTACACCTTC.